This T cell receptor (beta chain) was found in a study of blood T cell repertoires in COVID-19. Study-level information: Specimens from acute and convalescent COVID-19 originated in the United States, Italy and Spain. The cDNA or gDNA used as material had been derived from T cells, B-cell-depleted T cells, or PBMCs.

In the original workflow: Estimation of nucleated cell counts relied on the amplification of reference gene primers. Profiled with immunoSEQ multiplex PCR; TCRdb holds only in-frame clones, not every one. The V and J calls and clone size are taken from that table; D and trimming were inferred from the DNA. The table records about 400,000 clones, roughly 90% of them present only once. This CDR3 is 14 amino acids long. Germline CDR1 and CDR2: MGHRA and YSYEKL. Trimming removed 4 bases from V and 10 bases from J; junction bases left unmatched: 5. The chain joins TRBV4-1 to TRBJ1-6; 9 nucleotides line up with TRBD1. The clonotype comes from a man aged 35 to 55 with acute or convalescent COVID-19. The sample comprised peripheral blood. The CDR3 coding sequence is TGCGCCAGCAGCCTACGACAGGGGGACTCACCCCTCCACTTT. Translation: CASSLRQGDSPLHF.